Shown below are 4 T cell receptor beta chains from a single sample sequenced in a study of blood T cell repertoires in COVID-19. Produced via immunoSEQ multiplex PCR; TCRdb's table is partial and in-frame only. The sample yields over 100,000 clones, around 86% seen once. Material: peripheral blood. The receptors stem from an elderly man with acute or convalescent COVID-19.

The CDR3 DNA follows: TGTGCCAGCAGCCTAAATAGCAATCAGCCCCAGCATTTT. Its translation: CASSLNSNQPQHF. The chain carries TRBV7-9 and TRBJ1-5; no clear D gene. Trimming took 5 bases from V and 0 from J, leaving 5 bases between them. The CDR3 has 13 residues. CDR1 and CDR2 (germline): SEHNR, FQNEAQ (reference sequence).

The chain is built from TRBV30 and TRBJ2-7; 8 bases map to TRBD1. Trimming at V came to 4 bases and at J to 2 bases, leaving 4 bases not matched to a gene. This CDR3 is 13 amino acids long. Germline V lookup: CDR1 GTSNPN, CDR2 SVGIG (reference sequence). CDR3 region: CAWKPGQAYEQYF. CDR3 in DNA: TGTGCCTGGAAGCCGGGACAGGCCTACGAGCAGTACTTC.

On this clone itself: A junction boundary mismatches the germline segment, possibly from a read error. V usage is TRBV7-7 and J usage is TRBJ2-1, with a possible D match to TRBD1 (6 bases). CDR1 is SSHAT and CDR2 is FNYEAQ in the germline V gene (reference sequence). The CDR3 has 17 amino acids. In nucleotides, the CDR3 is TGTGCTAGCAGCCCAGGTCCTGGGGACACCTATTACAATGAGCAGTTCTTC. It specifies CASSPGPGDTYYNEQFF.

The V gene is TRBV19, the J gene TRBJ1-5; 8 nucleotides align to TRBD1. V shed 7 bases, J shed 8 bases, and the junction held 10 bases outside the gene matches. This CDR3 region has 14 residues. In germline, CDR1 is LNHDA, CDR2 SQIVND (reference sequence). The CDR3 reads CASTPGQAREPQHF. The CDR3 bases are TGTGCCAGTACCCCGGGACAGGCCCGGGAGCCCCAGCATTTT.